A selection of T cell receptor beta chains follows, all from one sample in a study of blood T cell repertoires in COVID-19. The protocol was immunoSEQ multiplex PCR, while the TCRdb copy is restricted to in-frame clones and leaves out a portion. Of a few hundred thousand clones in the sample, roughly 84% were seen once. The sequenced sample was peripheral blood. The receptors were sampled from a woman aged 40 to 55 who had recovered from COVID-19. The CDR3 runs from the conserved cysteine through the conserved F or W. The D gene is left open where the match is weak. Only part of the rows carry a size: once, few, many, or a class if the clone is expanded.

v_gene	d_gene	abundance	j_gene	CDR3aa	CDR3nt
TRBV18	-	-	TRBJ2-2	CASSPPSRANTGELFF	TGTGCCAGCTCACCACCGAGTCGGGCGAACACCGGGGAGCTGTTTTTT
TRBV20-1	TRBD2	-	TRBJ2-3	CSASGLAGDTQYF	TGCAGTGCTAGTGGCCTAGCGGGGGATACGCAGTATTTT
TRBV3-1/TRBV3-2	TRBD1	-	TRBJ1-2	CASSPRGDHGYTF	TGTGCCAGCAGCCCCAGGGGGGACCATGGCTACACCTTC
TRBV27	-	-	TRBJ1-1	CASTGTSYHGEAFF	TGTGCCAGCACTGGGACTTCATATCATGGTGAAGCTTTCTTT
TRBV30	-	-	TRBJ1-2	CAWSPGGGYTF	TGTGCCTGGAGTCCGGGGGGTGGCTACACCTTC
TRBV28	TRBD2	once	TRBJ2-1	CASSSGLAGNNEQFF	TGTGCCAGCAGTTCAGGACTAGCGGGGAACAATGAGCAGTTCTTC
TRBV24-1	-	-	TRBJ1-5	CATSERGNQPQHF	TGTGCCACCAGTGAGCGGGGCAATCAGCCCCAGCATTTT
TRBV10-3	TRBD2	-	TRBJ2-7	CAISDPGTRDEQYF	TGTGCCATCAGCGACCCCGGGACTAGAGACGAGCAGTACTTC
TRBV29-1	TRBD1	few	TRBJ2-7	CSTRDSSYEQYF	TGCAGCACCCGGGACAGCTCCTACGAGCAGTACTTC
TRBV28	-	few	TRBJ1-1	CASSFQGNINTEAFF	TGTGCCAGCAGTTTTCAGGGTAATATCAACACTGAAGCTTTCTTT
TRBV2	-	-	TRBJ1-6	CASSGIAGASSPLHF	TGTGCCAGCAGTGGAATTGCAGGGGCGAGTTCACCCCTCCACTTT
TRBV19	-	-	TRBJ1-6	CASSRRTPGTYGVWANSPLHF	TGTGCCAGTAGTAGGAGGACCCCAGGGACATACGGGGTATGGGCTAATTCACCCCTCCACTTT
TRBV5-1	-	-	TRBJ2-2	CASNPDSLANTGELFF	TGCGCCAGCAATCCCGACAGTCTTGCGAACACCGGGGAGCTGTTTTTT
TRBV25-1	TRBD2	-	TRBJ2-3	CASSEMRTGGPDTQYF	TGTGCCAGCAGTGAGATGCGTACGGGGGGTCCAGATACGCAGTATTTT
TRBV4-2	TRBD2	-	TRBJ2-3	CASSQESGGGTDTQYF	TGTGCCAGCAGCCAAGAGAGCGGGGGGGGCACAGATACGCAGTATTTT
TRBV5-1	TRBD2	-	TRBJ2-1	CASSTSGAYNEQFF	TGCGCCAGCAGTACTAGCGGAGCCTACAATGAGCAGTTCTTC
TRBV5-1	-	few	TRBJ1-6	CASSLSTESPLHF	TGCGCCAGCAGCTTATCAACGGAGTCACCCCTCCACTTT
TRBV30	TRBD1	-	TRBJ1-2	CAWSTGTGHYGYTF	TGTGCCTGGAGCACGGGGACAGGGCACTATGGCTACACCTTC
TRBV4-2	TRBD2	-	TRBJ2-5	CASSQDPAGGRKTQYF	TGTGCCAGCAGCCAAGATCCAGCGGGGGGGCGGAAGACCCAGTACTTC
TRBV15	TRBD2	-	TRBJ2-6	CATSRSLGTSGGPSSSGANVLTF	TGTGCCACCAGCAGATCACTCGGGACTAGCGGGGGGCCATCGAGCTCTGGGGCCAACGTCCTGACTTTC
TRBV1	-	-	TRBJ1-5	CTSSQVLGRGDQPQHF	TGCACCAGCAGCCAAGTTCTAGGTAGGGGCGATCAGCCCCAGCATTTT
TRBV3-1/TRBV3-2	TRBD2	-	TRBJ2-7	CASSRGGGYLFSRRFEQYF	TGTGCCAGCAGCCGGGGGGGAGGTTACCTCTTCTCGCGGAGGTTCGAGCAGTACTTC
TRBV11-3	TRBD2	few	TRBJ2-3	CASSPTSGGANTQYF	TGTGCCAGCAGCCCGACTAGCGGGGGGGCAAATACGCAGTATTTT
TRBV7-2	-	once	TRBJ2-7	CASSLPGGDEQYF	TGTGCCAGCAGCTTACCTGGGGGCGACGAGCAGTACTTC
TRBV5-1	-	many	TRBJ1-2	CASSLVLSGYHYGYTF	TGCGCCAGCAGCTTGGTGCTGTCGGGGTACCACTATGGCTACACCTTC
TRBV14	-	-	TRBJ1-2	CASSQEGRAGYTF	TGTGCCAGCAGCCAAGAGGGCAGGGCCGGCTACACCTTC
TRBV10-3	TRBD1	-	TRBJ2-5	CAISEGTGARETQYF	TGTGCCATCAGTGAGGGGACAGGGGCAAGGGAGACCCAGTACTTC
TRBV3-1/TRBV3-2	-	-	TRBJ2-1	CASSYGHSNEQFF	TGTGCCAGCAGCTACGGACACTCCAATGAGCAGTTCTTC
TRBV5-8	-	-	TRBJ1-4	CASSYSGTLGKLFF	TGTGCCAGCAGCTACTCCGGGACACTCGGAAAACTGTTTTTT
TRBV2	TRBD2	-	TRBJ2-1	CASSQGLAGYNEQFF	TGTGCCAGCAGCCAGGGACTAGCGGGTTACAATGAGCAGTTCTTC
TRBV5-6	TRBD1	-	TRBJ1-1	CASTLEGAGNTEAFF	TGTGCCAGCACCCTTGAGGGGGCGGGGAACACTGAAGCTTTCTTT
TRBV7-8	-	-	TRBJ1-2	CASSPEGARYGYGYTF	TGTGCCAGCAGCCCCGAAGGGGCACGGTATGGCTATGGCTACACCTTC
TRBV10-1	TRBD1	-	TRBJ2-7	CASSEQGATYEQYF	TGCGCCAGCAGTGAACAGGGGGCTACCTACGAGCAGTACTTC
TRBV2	TRBD1	-	TRBJ1-1	CASSVTGGHTEAFF	TGTGCCAGCAGTGTGACAGGGGGCCACACTGAAGCTTTCTTT
TRBV2	-	-	TRBJ2-3	CASSDEGRYTDTQYF	TGTGCCAGCAGTGACGAGGGCAGATACACAGATACGCAGTATTTT
TRBV6-6	TRBD2	-	TRBJ2-7	CASSYPREVEQYF	TGTGCCAGCAGTTACCCTCGGGAGGTCGAGCAGTACTTC